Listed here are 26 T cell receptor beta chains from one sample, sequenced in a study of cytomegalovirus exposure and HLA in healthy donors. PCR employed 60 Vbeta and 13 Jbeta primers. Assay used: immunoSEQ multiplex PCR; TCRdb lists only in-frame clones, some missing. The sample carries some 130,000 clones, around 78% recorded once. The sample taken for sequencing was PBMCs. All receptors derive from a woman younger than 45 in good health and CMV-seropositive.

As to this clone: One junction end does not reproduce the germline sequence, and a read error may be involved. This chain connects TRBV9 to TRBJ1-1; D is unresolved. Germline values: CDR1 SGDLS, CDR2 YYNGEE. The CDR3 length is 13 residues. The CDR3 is CASSVVVGTDAFF. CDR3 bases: TGTGCCAGCAGCGTAGTGGTGGGCACTGACGCTTTCTTT.

CDR3 sequence: CASSPKLTGANVLTF. The CDR3 nucleotides are TGTGCCAGCAGTCCCAAGCTTACGGGGGCCAACGTCCTGACTTTC. This sequence joins TRBV6-5 and TRBJ2-6; D is unresolved. Germline V gene data show CDR1 as MNHEY and CDR2 as SVGAGI. This CDR3 is 15 amino acids long. V lost 5 bases and J 4 bases, leaving 12 bases between the germline ends.

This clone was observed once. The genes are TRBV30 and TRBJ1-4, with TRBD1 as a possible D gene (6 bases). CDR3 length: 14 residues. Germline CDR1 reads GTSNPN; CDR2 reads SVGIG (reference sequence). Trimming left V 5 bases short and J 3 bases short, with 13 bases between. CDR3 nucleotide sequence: TGTGCCTGGGCTAGAGACAGGCCTAATGAAAAACTGTTTTTT. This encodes CAWARDRPNEKLFF.

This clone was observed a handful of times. This CDR3 is CASRVRGGAGETQYF. CDR3 sequence (DNA): TGTGCCAGCAGAGTGCGGGGGGGAGCGGGGGAGACCCAGTACTTC. The genes are TRBV7-8 and TRBJ2-5, with 9 bases lining up with TRBD2. V was clipped by 6 bases and J by 5 bases; unmatched bases: 10. The CDR3 is made up of 15 amino acids. Germline V CDR1 and CDR2: SGHVS, FQNEAQ. The variable domain in full, completed from reference TRBV7-8 and TRBJ2-5, reads GAGVSQSPRYKVAKRGQDVALRCDPISGHVSLFWYQQALGQGPEFLTYFQNEAQLDKSGLPSDRFFAERPEGSVSTLKIQRTQQEDSAVYLCASRVRGGAGETQYFGPGTRLLVL.

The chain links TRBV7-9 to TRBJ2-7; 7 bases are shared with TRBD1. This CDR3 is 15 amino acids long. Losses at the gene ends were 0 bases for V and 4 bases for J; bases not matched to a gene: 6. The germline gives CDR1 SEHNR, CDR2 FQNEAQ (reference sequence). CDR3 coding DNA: TGTGCCAGCAGCTTAGCCGTCGGACAGGCTTACGAGCAGTACTTC. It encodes CASSLAVGQAYEQYF.

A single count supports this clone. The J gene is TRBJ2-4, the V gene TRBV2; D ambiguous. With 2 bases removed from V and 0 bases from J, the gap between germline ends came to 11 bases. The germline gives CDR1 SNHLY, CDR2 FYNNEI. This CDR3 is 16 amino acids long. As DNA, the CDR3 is TGTGCCAGCAGTGAACGTTTGTCACTAGCCAAAAACATTCAGTACTTC. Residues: CASSERLSLAKNIQYF.

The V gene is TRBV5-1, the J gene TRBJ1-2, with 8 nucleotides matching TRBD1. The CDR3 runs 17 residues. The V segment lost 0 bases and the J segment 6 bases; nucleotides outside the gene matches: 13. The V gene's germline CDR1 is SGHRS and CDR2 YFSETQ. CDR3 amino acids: CASSLAEPGQERHGYTF. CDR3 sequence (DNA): TGCGCCAGCAGCTTGGCGGAACCGGGACAGGAGAGGCATGGCTACACCTTC.

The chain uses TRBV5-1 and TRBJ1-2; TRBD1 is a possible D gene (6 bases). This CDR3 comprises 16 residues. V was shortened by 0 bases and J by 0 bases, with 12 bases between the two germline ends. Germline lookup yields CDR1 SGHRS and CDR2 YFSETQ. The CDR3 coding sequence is TGCGCCAGCAGCTTGGACACCAGGGGAGCTAACTATGGCTACACCTTC. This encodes CASSLDTRGANYGYTF.

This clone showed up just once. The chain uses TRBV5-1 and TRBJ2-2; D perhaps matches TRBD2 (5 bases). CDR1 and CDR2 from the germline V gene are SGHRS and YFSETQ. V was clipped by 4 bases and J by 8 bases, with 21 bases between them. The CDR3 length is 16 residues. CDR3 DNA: TGCGCCAGCAGCCGGGGTGGTGGGCCGACTCAGGGGGAGCTGTTTTTT. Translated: CASSRGGGPTQGELFF.

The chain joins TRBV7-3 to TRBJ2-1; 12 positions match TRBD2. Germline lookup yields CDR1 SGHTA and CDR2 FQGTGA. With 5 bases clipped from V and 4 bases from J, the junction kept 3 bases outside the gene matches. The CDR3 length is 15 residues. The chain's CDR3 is CASSRTSGGYNEQFF. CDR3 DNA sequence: TGTGCCAGCAGCCGTACTAGCGGGGGGTACAATGAGCAGTTCTTC.

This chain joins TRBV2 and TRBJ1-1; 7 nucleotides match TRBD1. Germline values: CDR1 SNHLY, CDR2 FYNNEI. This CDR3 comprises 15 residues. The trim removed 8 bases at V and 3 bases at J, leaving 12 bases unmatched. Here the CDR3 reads CASGGGMGEDTEAFF. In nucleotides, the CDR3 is TGTGCCAGCGGAGGGGGCATGGGTGAAGACACTGAAGCTTTCTTT.

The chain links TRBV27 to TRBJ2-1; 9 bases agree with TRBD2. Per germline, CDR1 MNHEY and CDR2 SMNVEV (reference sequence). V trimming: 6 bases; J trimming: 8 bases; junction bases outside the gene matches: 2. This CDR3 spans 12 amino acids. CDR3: CASRGLAHEQFF. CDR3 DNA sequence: TGTGCCAGCAGGGGACTAGCACATGAGCAGTTCTTC.

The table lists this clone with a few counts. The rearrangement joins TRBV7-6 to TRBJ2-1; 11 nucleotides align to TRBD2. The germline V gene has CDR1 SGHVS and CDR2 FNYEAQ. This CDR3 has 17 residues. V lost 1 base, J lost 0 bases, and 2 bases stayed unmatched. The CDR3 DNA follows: TGTGCCAGCAGCTTAGACCTAGCGGGGGGCTCCTACAATGAGCAGTTCTTC. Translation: CASSLDLAGGSYNEQFF. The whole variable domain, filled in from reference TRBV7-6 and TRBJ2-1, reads GAGVSQSPRYKVTKRGQDVALRCDPISGHVSLYWYRQALGQGPEFLTYFNYEAQQDKSGLPNDRFSAERPEGSISTLTIQRTEQRDSAMYRCASSLDLAGGSYNEQFFGPGTRLTVL.

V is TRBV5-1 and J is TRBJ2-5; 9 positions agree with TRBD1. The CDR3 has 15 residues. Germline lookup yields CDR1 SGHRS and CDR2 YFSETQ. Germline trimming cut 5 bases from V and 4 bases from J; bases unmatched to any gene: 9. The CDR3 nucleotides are TGCGCCAGCAGACAACAGGGGGCTACGGGAGAGACCCAGTACTTC. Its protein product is CASRQQGATGETQYF. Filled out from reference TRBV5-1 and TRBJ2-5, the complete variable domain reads KAGVTQTPRYLIKTRGQQVTLSCSPISGHRSVSWYQQTPGQGLQFLFEYFSETQRNKGNFPGRFSGRQFSNSRSEMNVSTLELGDSALYLCASRQQGATGETQYFGPGTRLLVL.

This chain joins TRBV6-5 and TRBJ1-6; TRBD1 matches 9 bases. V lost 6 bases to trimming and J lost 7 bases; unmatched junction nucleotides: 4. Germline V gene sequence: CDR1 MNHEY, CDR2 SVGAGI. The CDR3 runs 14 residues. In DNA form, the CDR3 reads TGTGCCAGCAGACTCGGACAGGGGAATTCACCCCTCCACTTT. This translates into CASRLGQGNSPLHF.

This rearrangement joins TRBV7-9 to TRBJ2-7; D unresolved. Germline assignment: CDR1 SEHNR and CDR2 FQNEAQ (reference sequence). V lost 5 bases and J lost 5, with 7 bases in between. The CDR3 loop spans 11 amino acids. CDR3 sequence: CASSQVDEQYF. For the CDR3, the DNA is TGTGCCAGCAGCCAAGTAGACGAGCAGTACTTC.

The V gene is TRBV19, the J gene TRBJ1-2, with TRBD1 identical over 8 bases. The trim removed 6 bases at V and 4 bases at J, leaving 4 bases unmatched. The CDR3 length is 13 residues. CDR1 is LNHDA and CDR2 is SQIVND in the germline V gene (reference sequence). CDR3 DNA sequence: TGTGCCAGTAGGGGACAGGCCCTCTATGGCTACACCTTC. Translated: CASRGQALYGYTF.

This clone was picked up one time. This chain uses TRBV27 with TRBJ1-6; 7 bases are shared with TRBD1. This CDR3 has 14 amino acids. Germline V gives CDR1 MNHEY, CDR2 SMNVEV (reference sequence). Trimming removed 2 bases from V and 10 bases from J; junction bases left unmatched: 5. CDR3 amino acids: CASSLIPGGSPLHF. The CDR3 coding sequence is TGTGCCAGCAGTTTAATCCCAGGGGGGTCACCCCTCCACTTT.

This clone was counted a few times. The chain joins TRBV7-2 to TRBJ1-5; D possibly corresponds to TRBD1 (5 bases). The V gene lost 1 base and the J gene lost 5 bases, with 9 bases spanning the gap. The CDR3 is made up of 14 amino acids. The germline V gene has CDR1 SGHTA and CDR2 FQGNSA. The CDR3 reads CASSLVWGDQPQHF. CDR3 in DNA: TGTGCCAGCAGCTTAGTATGGGGGGATCAGCCCCAGCATTTT.

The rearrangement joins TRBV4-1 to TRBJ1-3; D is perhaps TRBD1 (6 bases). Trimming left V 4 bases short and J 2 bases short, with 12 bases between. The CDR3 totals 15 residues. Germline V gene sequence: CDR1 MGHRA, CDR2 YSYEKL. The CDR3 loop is CASSRGDITGNTIYF. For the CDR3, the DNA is TGCGCCAGCAGCCGAGGGGACATAACTGGAAACACCATATATTTT.

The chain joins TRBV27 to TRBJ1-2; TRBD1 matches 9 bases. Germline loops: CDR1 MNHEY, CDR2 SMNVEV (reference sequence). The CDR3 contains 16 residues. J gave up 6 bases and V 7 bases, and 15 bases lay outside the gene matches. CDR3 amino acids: CASTPHPGTGKHGYTF. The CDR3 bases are TGTGCCAGCACCCCTCACCCCGGGACAGGGAAACATGGCTACACCTTC.

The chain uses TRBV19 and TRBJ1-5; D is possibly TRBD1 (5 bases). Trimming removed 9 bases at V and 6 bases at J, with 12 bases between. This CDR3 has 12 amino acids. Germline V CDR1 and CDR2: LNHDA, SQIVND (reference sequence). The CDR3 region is CASRMGGQPQHF. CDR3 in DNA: TGTGCCAGCCGGATGGGGGGTCAGCCCCAGCATTTT.

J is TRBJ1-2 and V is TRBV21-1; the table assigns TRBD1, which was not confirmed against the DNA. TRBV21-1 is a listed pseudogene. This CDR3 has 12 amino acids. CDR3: CASSKKENRQDF. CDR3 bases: TGTGCCAGCAGCAAAAAGGAGAACAGGCAAGACTTC.

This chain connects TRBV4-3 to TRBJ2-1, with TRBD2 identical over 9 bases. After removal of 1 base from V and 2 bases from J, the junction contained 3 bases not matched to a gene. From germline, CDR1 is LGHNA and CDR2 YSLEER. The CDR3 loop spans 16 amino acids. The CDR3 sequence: CASSQGKRGAYNEQFF. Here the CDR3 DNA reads TGCGCCAGCAGCCAAGGCAAGCGGGGGGCCTACAATGAGCAGTTCTTC.

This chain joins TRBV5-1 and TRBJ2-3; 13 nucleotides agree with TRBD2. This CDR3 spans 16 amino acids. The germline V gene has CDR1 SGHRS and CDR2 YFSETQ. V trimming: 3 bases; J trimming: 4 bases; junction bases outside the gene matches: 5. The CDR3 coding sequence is TGCGCCAGCAGCTCGACTAGCGGGGGGCTTTCAGATACGCAGTATTTT. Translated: CASSSTSGGLSDTQYF.

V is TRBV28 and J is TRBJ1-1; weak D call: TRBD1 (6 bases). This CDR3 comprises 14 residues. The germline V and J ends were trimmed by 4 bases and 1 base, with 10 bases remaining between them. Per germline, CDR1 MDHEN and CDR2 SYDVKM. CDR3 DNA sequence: TGTGCCAGCAGTTCGGGACATAAGAACACTGAAGCTTTCTTT. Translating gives CASSSGHKNTEAFF.